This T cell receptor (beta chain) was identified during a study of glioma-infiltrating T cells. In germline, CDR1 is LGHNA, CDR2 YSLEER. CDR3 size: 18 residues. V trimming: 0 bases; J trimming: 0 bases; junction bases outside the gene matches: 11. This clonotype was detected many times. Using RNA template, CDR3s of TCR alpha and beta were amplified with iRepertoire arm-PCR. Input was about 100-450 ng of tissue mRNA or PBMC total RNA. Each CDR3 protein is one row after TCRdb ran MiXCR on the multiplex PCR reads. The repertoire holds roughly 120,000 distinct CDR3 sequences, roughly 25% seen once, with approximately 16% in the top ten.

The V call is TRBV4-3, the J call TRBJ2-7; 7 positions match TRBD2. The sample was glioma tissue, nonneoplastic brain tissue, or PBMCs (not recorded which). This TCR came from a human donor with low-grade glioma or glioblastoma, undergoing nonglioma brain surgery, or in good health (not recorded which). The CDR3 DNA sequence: TGCGCCAGCAGCCAAGATGGTCCTAGCGGACTTAGCTCCTACGAGCAGTACTTC. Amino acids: CASSQDGPSGLSSYEQYF.